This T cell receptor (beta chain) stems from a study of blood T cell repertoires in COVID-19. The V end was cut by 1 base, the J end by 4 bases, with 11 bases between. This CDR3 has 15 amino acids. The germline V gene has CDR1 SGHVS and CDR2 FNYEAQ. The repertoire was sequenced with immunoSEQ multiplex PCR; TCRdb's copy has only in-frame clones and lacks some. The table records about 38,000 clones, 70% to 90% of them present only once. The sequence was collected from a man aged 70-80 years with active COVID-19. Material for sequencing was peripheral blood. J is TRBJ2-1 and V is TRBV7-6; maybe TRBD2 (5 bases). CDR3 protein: CASSLDVGLYNEQFF. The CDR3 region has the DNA TGTGCCAGCAGCTTAGATGTCGGACTGTACAATGAGCAGTTCTTC. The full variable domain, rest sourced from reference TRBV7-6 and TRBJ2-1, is GAGVSQSPRYKVTKRGQDVALRCDPISGHVSLYWYRQALGQGPEFLTYFNYEAQQDKSGLPNDRFSAERPEGSISTLTIQRTEQRDSAMYRCASSLDVGLYNEQFFGPGTRLTVL.